This T cell receptor beta chain stems from a study of tumor-infiltrating lymphocytes in primary liver carcinoma. With a constant-region primer, TCR beta cDNA was made from approximately 510 ng of total RNA. Slightly modified ARM-PCR, run as three nested multiplex PCR rounds, produced the TCR beta libraries. A C-beta reverse primer and TRBV1-TRBV30 forward primers served in each of the first two PCR rounds, at about 10 cycles apiece. TCRdb re-called the multiplex PCR reads with MiXCR, one entry per CDR3 protein. The sample comprises roughly 100,000 distinct CDR3 sequences, about 70% of which are singletons, and about 9.2% rests with the top ten. Both RNA and DNA were isolated together from roughly 20-30 mg of bulk tissue that had not been sorted. The V gene end was trimmed by 2 bases and the J gene end by 2 bases; junction bases not matched to a gene: 3. The CDR3 runs to 16 residues.

This TCR came from a woman aged 55-75 years with primary liver carcinoma and hepatitis B virus infection. The sequencing sample was made of liver tumor tissue from sampling region 5. Noted subset: tumor region T5, tumor centre. The chain recombines TRBV12-3 or TRBV12-4 with TRBJ2-1; 10 bases agree with TRBD2. CDR3 sequence (DNA): TGTGCCAGCAGTTTACGACTAGCGGGCCCCTACAATGAGCAGTTCTTC. Translating gives CASSLRLAGPYNEQFF.